This TCR beta chain derives from a study of PD-1 blockade in classical Hodgkin lymphoma. This clone is a singleton in its sample. TCRdb's table, derived via immunoSEQ multiplex PCR, lists solely in-frame clones and lacks some. Counted here are approximately 6,400 clones, less than 80% occurring once; the ten biggest clones make up approximately 3.5%. The length of the CDR3 is 17 residues. V was pared by 6 bases and J by 0 bases, with 16 bases between. CDR1 and CDR2 (germline): SGHDT, YYEEEE. Each and every patient relapsed after autologous stem cell transplantation, and patients got differing brentuximab vedotin exposure. Negative magnetic selection isolated CD4+ T cells from thawed PBMCs.

Sequenced material: CD4+ T cells from blood, taken at baseline. This rearrangement joins TRBV5-6 to TRBJ1-6; D possibly corresponds to TRBD1 (5 bases). This TCR was sampled from a human donor with classical Hodgkin lymphoma. The CDR3 DNA sequence: TGTGCCAGCAACCGTCGAGGGGCGAGCTCCTATAATTCACCCCTCCACTTT. This gives the protein CASNRRGASSYNSPLHF.